These 25 T cell receptor beta chains share one sample of origin, sequenced in a study of blood T cell repertoires in COVID-19. Clones were read by immunoSEQ multiplex PCR, and TCRdb kept only the in-frame ones, dropping some. The table shows approximately 260,000 clones, with over 70% occurring only once. Material: peripheral blood. The receptors come from a woman in her 70s with COVID-19, enrolled during active disease.

This clone appeared once. The chain links TRBV6-5 to TRBJ2-1; maybe TRBD1 (5 bases). This CDR3 has 15 amino acids. Trimming took 6 bases from V and 0 from J, leaving 12 bases between them. Looked up from germline, CDR1 is MNHEY and CDR2 is SVGAGI. The CDR3 reads CASRRTISSYNEQFF. For the CDR3, the DNA is TGTGCCAGCAGGCGGACAATTAGCTCCTACAATGAGCAGTTCTTC.

This rearrangement joins TRBV5-1 to TRBJ2-2, with 9 bases lining up with TRBD1. The CDR3 has 17 residues. V trimming: 3 bases; J trimming: 5 bases; junction bases outside the gene matches: 11. Germline V CDR1 and CDR2: SGHRS, YFSETQ. CDR3 bases: TGCGCCAGCAGCTCCTCCGTAGGACAGGGGAAGACCGGGGAGCTGTTTTTT. This gives the protein CASSSSVGQGKTGELFF.

The rearrangement links TRBV5-6 to TRBJ2-1; 10 bases match TRBD2. The CDR3 contains 17 residues. Germline CDR1 is SGHDT and CDR2 is YYEEEE. V gave up 5 bases and J gave up 1 base; unmatched junction bases: 9. In nucleotides, the CDR3 is TGTGCCAGCAGGACACTCGCTAGCGGGAGTTCCTACAATGAGCAGTTCTTC. It yields the protein CASRTLASGSSYNEQFF.

This chain connects TRBV5-1 to TRBJ2-2; 7 bases agree with TRBD1. Trimming cost V 4 bases and J 7 bases; bases outside gene matches: 10. The CDR3 runs to 15 residues. Germline CDR1 SGHRS, CDR2 YFSETQ. The CDR3 nucleotides are TGCGCCAGCAGCCCCCGAACAGGGGATGGCGGGGAGCTGTTTTTT. As protein: CASSPRTGDGGELFF.

This chain uses TRBV6-6 with TRBJ2-3; 7 bases agree with TRBD2. Per the germline V gene, CDR1 is MNHNY and CDR2 is SVGAGI (reference sequence). CDR3 length: 15 amino acids. The ends lost 3 bases at V and 2 bases at J; junction bases unmatched: 5. The CDR3 sequence: CASSYKAGYTDTQYF. The CDR3 region has the DNA TGTGCCAGCAGTTATAAAGCGGGGTACACAGATACGCAGTATTTT.

The chain couples TRBV29-1 to TRBJ2-3; D call uncertain. The CDR3 consists of 14 residues. CDR1 and CDR2 from the germline V gene are SQVTM and ANQGSEA. Trimming took 7 bases from V and 2 from J, leaving 16 bases between them. CDR3 in amino acids: CSALRQATTDTQYF. CDR3 bases: TGCAGCGCCTTAAGGCAGGCAACCACAGATACGCAGTATTTT.

The chain couples TRBV30 to TRBJ2-5; a weak D match, TRBD2 (6 bases). The V gene's germline CDR1 is GTSNPN and CDR2 SVGIG (reference sequence). The CDR3 extends over 14 amino acids. V lost 2 bases and J lost 1, with 11 bases in between. The chain's CDR3 is CAWSRGLTQETQYF. The CDR3, as DNA: TGTGCCTGGAGTAGGGGACTTACCCAAGAGACCCAGTACTTC.

This clone was seen a few times. This chain connects TRBV5-1 to TRBJ2-5; 10 nucleotides match TRBD2. V lost 4 bases and J lost 0; bases outside the gene matches: 6. The CDR3 has 16 residues. Germline CDR1 reads SGHRS; CDR2 reads YFSETQ. In DNA form, the CDR3 reads TGCGCCAGCAGCAAAACTAGCGGGACTTACCAAGAGACCCAGTACTTC. It encodes CASSKTSGTYQETQYF.

V gene TRBV5-1 combines with J gene TRBJ2-7; a possible D gene is TRBD1 (5 bases). CDR1 and CDR2 from the germline V gene are SGHRS and YFSETQ. With 2 bases removed from V and 4 bases from J, the gap between germline ends came to 16 bases. The CDR3 covers 15 residues. The CDR3 DNA reads TGCGCCAGCAGCTTCTCGGGTCAGGGAAGGTACGAGCAGTACTTC. Translated, it gives CASSFSGQGRYEQYF.

The chain joins TRBV5-1 to TRBJ2-3; no clear D gene. V gave up 2 bases and J gave up 3 bases, with 7 bases separating them. The CDR3 consists of 13 residues. Germline V CDR1 and CDR2: SGHRS, YFSETQ. CDR3 protein: CASSFGSTDTQYF. CDR3 in DNA: TGCGCCAGCAGCTTCGGGTCGACAGATACGCAGTATTTT. The variable domain in full, with the rest retrieved from reference TRBV5-1 and TRBJ2-3, is KAGVTQTPRYLIKTRGQQVTLSCSPISGHRSVSWYQQTPGQGLQFLFEYFSETQRNKGNFPGRFSGRQFSNSRSEMNVSTLELGDSALYLCASSFGSTDTQYFGPGTRLTVL.

The rearrangement links TRBV5-1 to TRBJ2-2; 7 bases align to TRBD1. The J segment lost 6 bases and the V segment lost 0 bases, leaving 5 bases of the junction unmatched. This CDR3 is 15 amino acids long. Germline CDR1 is SGHRS and CDR2 is YFSETQ. The CDR3 sequence is CASSLVPQGAGELFF. For the CDR3, the DNA is TGCGCCAGCAGCTTGGTTCCCCAGGGGGCCGGGGAGCTGTTTTTT.

V is TRBV6-5 and J is TRBJ1-4; the D is unclear. Germline loops: CDR1 MNHEY, CDR2 SVGAGI. Trimming pared 6 bases from V and 7 bases from J, leaving 12 bases between. CDR3 length: 13 amino acids. CDR3 nucleotide sequence: TGTGCCAGCAGCACCCGTCGAGGTGAAAAACTGTTTTTT. Translated: CASSTRRGEKLFF.

The chain recombines TRBV6-1 with TRBJ2-4; tentatively, D is TRBD1 (5 bases). V was shortened by 2 bases and J by 12 bases, with 8 bases between the two germline ends. The CDR3 consists of 11 residues. The germline V gene has CDR1 MNHNS and CDR2 SASEGT. As DNA, the CDR3 is TGTGCCAGCAGTGAAAGGGGCAGTCAGTACTTC. Translating it yields CASSERGSQYF.

The chain couples TRBV7-3 to TRBJ2-1; 8 positions match TRBD1. Per germline, CDR1 SGHTA and CDR2 FQGTGA. The CDR3 contains 14 residues. The trim removed 4 bases at V and 5 bases at J, leaving 4 bases unmatched. The CDR3 is CASSSGTGHNEQFF. The CDR3 nucleotides read TGTGCCAGCAGCTCCGGGACAGGCCACAATGAGCAGTTCTTC. The variable domain in full, completed from reference TRBV7-3 and TRBJ2-1, reads GAGVSQTPSNKVTEKGKYVELRCDPISGHTALYWYRQSLGQGPEFLIYFQGTGAADDSGLPNDRFFAVRPEGSVSTLKIQRTERGDSAVYLCASSSGTGHNEQFFGPGTRLTVL.

The J gene is TRBJ2-4, the V gene TRBV23-1, with 8 bases fitting TRBD2. TRBV23-1 is noted as an ORF with a role that remains uncertain. The CDR3 is 17 residues long. V gave up 0 bases and J gave up 2 bases; unmatched junction bases: 6. For the CDR3, the DNA is TGCGCCAGCAGTCAATCCGGGACTAGTGGTCCCAAAAACATTCAGTACTTC. Protein sequence: CASSQSGTSGPKNIQYF.

This clone came up once. The V and J genes are TRBV5-1 and TRBJ2-7, with 10 bases that match TRBD1. CDR1 SGHRS and CDR2 YFSETQ come from the germline V gene. The trim removed 2 bases at V and 3 bases at J, leaving 5 bases unmatched. The length of the CDR3 is 15 residues. The CDR3 loop is CASSFPGQGIYEQYF. CDR3 nucleotides: TGCGCCAGCAGCTTTCCGGGACAGGGGATCTACGAGCAGTACTTC.

The chain is built from TRBV7-9 and TRBJ2-3; TRBD2 might be the D (5 bases). The V gene lost 3 bases and the J gene lost 4 bases, with 20 bases spanning the gap. This CDR3 comprises 17 residues. Germline-derived CDR1 and CDR2 are SEHNR and FQNEAQ (reference sequence). The CDR3 loop is CASSFYYGEIQPDTQYF. The CDR3 nucleotides read TGTGCCAGCAGCTTTTATTATGGGGAGATTCAGCCAGATACGCAGTATTTT.

The chain recombines TRBV28 with TRBJ2-7; D uncertain. Trimming pared 8 bases from V and 3 bases from J, leaving 11 bases between. Germline CDR1 and CDR2: MDHEN and SYDVKM. This CDR3 spans 12 amino acids. Written as DNA, the CDR3 is TGTGCCAGCCACACCAGAAGCTACGAGCAGTACTTC. This sequence encodes CASHTRSYEQYF.

This chain links TRBV19 with TRBJ1-2; 10 nucleotides match TRBD1. CDR1 and CDR2 (germline): LNHDA, SQIVND (reference sequence). The CDR3 loop spans 11 amino acids. The V and J ends lost 4 bases and 14 bases, in that order; junction bases with no gene match: 4. The CDR3 region is CASSTGQGTTF. DNA of the CDR3: TGTGCCAGTAGTACGGGACAGGGGACTACCTTC.

The V and J genes are TRBV5-1 and TRBJ2-7; D is possibly TRBD1 (6 bases). V dropped 1 base and J dropped 2 bases, with 10 bases sitting between them. Germline loops: CDR1 SGHRS, CDR2 YFSETQ. The CDR3 is made up of 14 amino acids. The CDR3 region is CASSLRTATYEQYF. The CDR3 region has the DNA TGCGCCAGCAGCTTGAGGACAGCCACCTACGAGCAGTACTTC. Looking up the rest from reference TRBV5-1 and TRBJ2-7 gives the full variable domain: KAGVTQTPRYLIKTRGQQVTLSCSPISGHRSVSWYQQTPGQGLQFLFEYFSETQRNKGNFPGRFSGRQFSNSRSEMNVSTLELGDSALYLCASSLRTATYEQYFGPGTRLTVT.

V gene TRBV5-1 combines with J gene TRBJ2-7; D remains unclear. The CDR3 extends over 13 amino acids. With 4 bases removed from V and 3 bases from J, the gap between germline ends came to 11 bases. Germline CDR1 reads SGHRS; CDR2 reads YFSETQ. Here the CDR3 reads CASSLGPLYEQYF. The CDR3 nucleotides are TGCGCCAGCAGCCTGGGTCCCCTCTACGAGCAGTACTTC.

The genes are TRBV6-2 or TRBV6-3 and TRBJ1-1, with D tentatively TRBD1 (6 bases). Looked up from germline, CDR1 is MNHEY and CDR2 is SVGEGT. V lost 5 bases and J 5 bases, leaving 9 bases between the germline ends. The length of the CDR3 is 12 residues. The DNA for the CDR3 is TGTGCCAGCAGTACAGGGTGGACTGAAGCTTTCTTT. Protein sequence: CASSTGWTEAFF.

The genes are TRBV10-3 and TRBJ1-5; maybe TRBD1 (5 bases). Trimming took off 6 bases at V and 1 base at J, with 16 bases between the two ends. The CDR3 runs to 16 residues. Germline values: CDR1 ENHRY, CDR2 SYGVKD. For the CDR3, the DNA is TGTGCCATCAGCGAGAACGAGGCAGGGAGCAATCAGCCCCAGCATTTT. Amino acids: CAISENEAGSNQPQHF.

This chain joins TRBV5-1 and TRBJ2-7, with 8 bases matching TRBD1. CDR1 and CDR2 from the germline V gene are SGHRS and YFSETQ. The CDR3 spans 14 residues. V trimming: 0 bases; J trimming: 6 bases; junction bases outside the gene matches: 5. CDR3 DNA: TGCGCCAGCAGCTTGGAGGGACAGGCCCTCGAGCAGTACTTC. Encoded protein: CASSLEGQALEQYF.

The chain carries TRBV6-6 and TRBJ2-1, with 8 bases that match TRBD2. Germline CDR1 is MNHNY and CDR2 is SVGAGI (reference sequence). The CDR3 is 16 residues long. V trimming: 4 bases; J trimming: 7 bases; junction bases outside the gene matches: 12. The DNA of the CDR3 is TGTGCCAGCAGTTTAGGCCGGGAGGGTAAGTTGAATGAGCAGTTCTTC. Amino acid sequence: CASSLGREGKLNEQFF.